This is a list of T cell receptor beta chains from one sample in a study of CD8 T cells in Susac syndrome. TCRdb ran MiXCR on the immunoSEQ multiplex PCR reads and lists one entry per CDR3 protein. The sample has around 110,000 distinct CDR3 sequences, roughly 94% seen once. The sample comprised CD8+ T cells from PBMCs. All receptors come from a human donor with Susac syndrome. Both conserved end residues are part of each CDR3. D genes are given only for firm matches. Rows give clone size only sometimes, using once, few, many, or a class for an expanded clone.

length	V	size	D	J	CDR3	DNA
12	TRBV9	NA	TRBD1	TRBJ1-2	CASSPGQSGPGF	TGTGCCAGCAGCCCGGGACAGTCCGGGCCTGGCTTC
15	TRBV6-2/TRBV6-3	NA	TRBD1	TRBJ2-5	CASSNPGTGEETQYF	TGTGCCAGCAGTAACCCCGGGACAGGGGAAGAGACCCAGTACTTC
12	TRBV24-1	NA	TRBD2	TRBJ2-7	CATSESGGEQYF	TGTGCCACCAGTGAATCGGGGGGCGAGCAGTACTTC
13	TRBV4-1	NA	NA	TRBJ1-1	CASSQGPGPEAFF	TGCGCCAGCAGCCAAGGTCCCGGGCCTGAAGCTTTCTTT
11	TRBV20-1	once	NA	TRBJ1-3	CSVPEGNTIYF	TGCAGTGTACCGGAGGGAAACACCATATATTTT
16	TRBV4-1	NA	NA	TRBJ1-2	CASSQVEANGAYGYTF	TGCGCCAGCAGCCAAGTCGAGGCCAACGGGGCCTATGGCTACACCTTC
15	TRBV5-5	NA	TRBD1	TRBJ1-1	CASSLRDSLLTEAFF	TGTGCCAGCAGCTTGCGGGACAGCTTGTTAACTGAAGCTTTCTTT
18	TRBV2	NA	TRBD2	TRBJ2-5	CASSDRSSGQWYQETQYF	TGTGCCAGCAGTGACCGGTCTAGCGGACAATGGTACCAAGAGACCCAGTACTTC
15	TRBV20-1	NA	TRBD1	TRBJ1-5	CSAKDRGFINQPQHF	TGCAGTGCAAAAGACAGGGGGTTTATCAATCAGCCCCAGCATTTT
14	TRBV9	NA	NA	TRBJ2-7	CASSGQDGSYEQYF	TGTGCCAGCAGCGGACAGGACGGCTCCTACGAGCAGTACTTC
14	TRBV4-1	NA	NA	TRBJ2-3	CASTPGQSTDTQYF	TGCGCCAGCACCCCAGGACAGAGCACAGATACGCAGTATTTT
14	TRBV6-1	few	TRBD1	TRBJ1-2	CASSPRQGAEGYTF	TGTGCCAGCAGCCCCAGACAGGGGGCGGAGGGCTACACCTTC
14	TRBV15	NA	TRBD2	TRBJ2-7	CATSRPGRVYEQYF	TGTGCCACCAGCAGGCCAGGGAGGGTCTACGAGCAGTACTTC
12	TRBV14	NA	NA	TRBJ1-5	CASSHGSQPQHF	TGTGCCAGCAGCCACGGGTCACAGCCCCAGCATTTT
16	TRBV29-1	NA	TRBD2	TRBJ2-6	CSVLREGFSGANVLTF	TGCAGCGTCCTCAGGGAGGGCTTCTCTGGGGCCAACGTCCTGACTTTC
15	TRBV5-6	NA	NA	TRBJ2-3	CASSLGGGRTDTQYF	TGTGCCAGCAGCTTGGGCGGGGGCCGGACAGATACGCAGTATTTT
14	TRBV29-1	NA	TRBD2	TRBJ2-7	CSVPIGGGRNEQYF	TGCAGCGTACCTATCGGGGGGGGCAGGAACGAGCAGTACTTC
12	TRBV2	NA	TRBD1	TRBJ1-1	CATGQGNTEAFF	TGTGCCACAGGACAGGGAAATACTGAAGCTTTCTTT
12	TRBV11-1	once	NA	TRBJ2-1	CASSLVGIEQFF	TGTGCCAGCAGCTTAGTTGGGATCGAGCAGTTCTTC
16	TRBV27	NA	NA	TRBJ2-1	CASTDGGKTTYYEQFF	TGTGCCAGCACCGACGGAGGGAAGACTACTTACTATGAGCAGTTCTTC
12	TRBV14	NA	NA	TRBJ2-2	CASPRNTGELFF	TGTGCCAGCCCGAGGAACACCGGGGAGCTGTTTTTT
15	TRBV12-3/TRBV12-4	NA	NA	TRBJ2-7	CASSLSSGTGYEQYF	TGTGCCAGCAGTTTATCGTCGGGGACTGGCTACGAGCAGTACTTC